The rows below give T cell receptor beta chains drawn from one sample of a study of OX40 agonist ivuxolimab in advanced cancers. Produced via immunoSEQ multiplex PCR; TCRdb's table is partial and in-frame only. This sample has 30,000 to 40,000 clones; approximately 89% occur once, and the top ten carry more than 35%. The input for sequencing was CD4+ or CD8+ T cells sorted from blood, taken in a trial of the OX40 agonist ivuxolimab. These receptor sequences come from an adult with an advanced solid tumor such as melanoma, head and neck, liver or kidney cancer. CDR3s include the opening cysteine and the closing phenylalanine or tryptophan. D genes are given only for firm matches. Clone size is stated in some rows and not others, as once, few, many or a class when expanded.

CASSLAGGLFYEQYF | TGTGCCAGCAGTTTAGCGGGAGGTCTCTTCTACGAGCAGTACTTC | TRBJ2-7 | TRBD2 | once | TRBV27
CASSSTSGRADKFF | TGTGCCAGCAGCTCGACTAGCGGGAGGGCCGATAAGTTCTTC | TRBJ2-1 | TRBD2 | once | TRBV7-9
CASSLGQGVYEQYF | TGTGCCAGCAGCTTGGGGCAGGGGGTCTACGAGCAGTACTTC | TRBJ2-7 | TRBD1 | . | TRBV5-1
CASSPPRVGARSVTGELFF | TGTGCCAGCTCACCCCCGCGAGTGGGGGCAAGATCGGTCACCGGGGAGCTGTTTTTT | TRBJ2-2 | . | . | TRBV18
CASSYSGTGGDTQYF | TGTGCCAGCAGTTACTCAGGGACAGGGGGAGATACGCAGTATTTT | TRBJ2-3 | TRBD1 | few | TRBV6-5
CATSRGRQGLNTGELFF | TGTGCCACCAGCAGAGGCCGACAGGGGTTAAACACCGGGGAGCTGTTTTTT | TRBJ2-2 | TRBD1 | . | TRBV15
CASSLTGGETQYF | TGTGCCAGCAGCTTAACAGGGGGAGAGACCCAGTACTTC | TRBJ2-5 | TRBD1 | few | TRBV7-2
CASSLRDRAGPQPQHF | TGTGCCAGCAGCCTCCGGGACAGGGCTGGGCCTCAGCCCCAGCATTTT | TRBJ1-5 | TRBD1 | few | TRBV5-5
CASSLRLAGGNEQFF | TGTGCCAGCAGCCTAAGACTAGCGGGAGGCAATGAGCAGTTCTTC | TRBJ2-1 | TRBD2 | . | TRBV13
CASRGTGGFAKAFF | TGTGCCAGCAGAGGGACAGGGGGCTTTGCTAAAGCTTTCTTT | TRBJ1-1 | TRBD1 | few | TRBV2
CASSLMTANTGELFF | TGTGCCAGCAGTTTAATGACTGCGAACACCGGGGAGCTGTTTTTT | TRBJ2-2 | . | once | TRBV27
CASSPTGGEQFF | TGTGCCAGCAGCCCTACTGGTGGTGAGCAGTTCTTC | TRBJ2-1 | . | . | TRBV5-6
CSVGGAYEQYF | TGCAGCGTGGGGGGGGCCTACGAGCAGTACTTC | TRBJ2-7 | TRBD2 | . | TRBV29-1
CASSLIRTSGTSYEQYF | TGTGCCAGCAGCTTGATCAGGACTAGCGGGACCTCCTACGAGCAGTACTTC | TRBJ2-7 | TRBD2 | . | TRBV7-9
CASIGRGGVNTEAFF | TGTGCCAGTATCGGCAGGGGGGGTGTGAACACTGAAGCTTTCTTT | TRBJ1-1 | TRBD1 | . | TRBV19